This is a list of T cell receptor beta chains from one sample in a study of tumor-infiltrating lymphocytes in primary liver carcinoma. TCRdb independently ran MiXCR on the multiplex PCR reads; one entry per CDR3 protein. The sample lists about 310,000 distinct CDR3 sequences; more than 55% were seen once. What was sequenced was peripheral blood. Source of these receptors: a woman aged 25 to 39 with primary liver carcinoma and hepatitis B virus infection. Both conserved end residues are trimmed from each CDR3. A D gene is named only where the DNA matches it firmly.

j_call: TRBJ2-5
v_call: TRBV6-5
cdr3_length: 10
d_call: -
cdr3_aa: ASIKPGGTQY

j_call: TRBJ1-1
v_call: TRBV12-3/TRBV12-4
cdr3_length: 13
d_call: TRBD1
cdr3_aa: ASSQGQLMNTEAF

j_call: TRBJ2-5
v_call: TRBV20-1
cdr3_length: 13
d_call: TRBD2
cdr3_aa: SALQREFAEETQY

j_call: TRBJ2-7
v_call: TRBV6-2/TRBV6-3
cdr3_length: 12
d_call: -
cdr3_aa: ASSGDLALYEQY

j_call: TRBJ1-1
v_call: TRBV7-9
cdr3_length: 13
d_call: -
cdr3_aa: ASSLAPFGGTEAF

j_call: TRBJ2-2
v_call: TRBV19
cdr3_length: 12
d_call: -
cdr3_aa: ASRSTSFAGELF

j_call: TRBJ2-2
v_call: TRBV12-3/TRBV12-4
cdr3_length: 12
d_call: -
cdr3_aa: ASSPRGYTGELF

j_call: TRBJ2-1
v_call: TRBV14
cdr3_length: 9
d_call: -
cdr3_aa: ASSRRREQF

j_call: TRBJ1-4
v_call: TRBV29-1
cdr3_length: 9
d_call: -
cdr3_aa: SVLKNEKLF

j_call: TRBJ1-1
v_call: TRBV6-5
cdr3_length: 12
d_call: TRBD1
cdr3_aa: ASSTGQGGTEAF

j_call: TRBJ1-1
v_call: TRBV5-4
cdr3_length: 11
d_call: -
cdr3_aa: ASSLVITSEAF

j_call: TRBJ2-6
v_call: TRBV5-4
cdr3_length: 13
d_call: TRBD1
cdr3_aa: ASSSRGTGANVLT

j_call: TRBJ1-2
v_call: TRBV11-3
cdr3_length: 11
d_call: -
cdr3_aa: ASSFDRSYGYT

j_call: TRBJ2-1
v_call: TRBV14
cdr3_length: 14
d_call: TRBD2
cdr3_aa: ASSRELAQLGNEQF

j_call: TRBJ2-7
v_call: TRBV5-6
cdr3_length: 11
d_call: TRBD2
cdr3_aa: AGSLGGSNEQY

j_call: TRBJ2-5
v_call: TRBV12-3/TRBV12-4
cdr3_length: 15
d_call: TRBD2
cdr3_aa: ASSSGVLAGVRETQY

j_call: TRBJ2-7
v_call: TRBV6-1
cdr3_length: 13
d_call: TRBD2
cdr3_aa: ASSEGTSGSYEQY

j_call: TRBJ1-2
v_call: TRBV12-3/TRBV12-4
cdr3_length: 11
d_call: -
cdr3_aa: ASSLVGTHGYI

j_call: TRBJ1-1
v_call: TRBV12-3/TRBV12-4
cdr3_length: 10
d_call: -
cdr3_aa: ASILGNTEAF

j_call: TRBJ1-2
v_call: TRBV6-5
cdr3_length: 10
d_call: -
cdr3_aa: ASSPTNYGYT

j_call: TRBJ1-1
v_call: TRBV12-3/TRBV12-4
cdr3_length: 12
d_call: -
cdr3_aa: ASRGPWMNAEAF

j_call: TRBJ2-1
v_call: TRBV4-1
cdr3_length: 12
d_call: -
cdr3_aa: ASSQHLQGGEQF

j_call: TRBJ2-2
v_call: TRBV24-1
cdr3_length: 15
d_call: -
cdr3_aa: ATSDPRQRANTGELF

j_call: TRBJ2-1
v_call: TRBV6-2/TRBV6-3
cdr3_length: 11
d_call: -
cdr3_aa: ASRVGGTINRF

j_call: TRBJ2-1
v_call: TRBV7-9
cdr3_length: 16
d_call: -
cdr3_aa: ASSLEWLGSPPTLEQF

j_call: TRBJ2-2
v_call: TRBV6-2/TRBV6-3
cdr3_length: 11
d_call: -
cdr3_aa: ASSAMNTGDPF

j_call: TRBJ2-1
v_call: TRBV10-1
cdr3_length: 11
d_call: -
cdr3_aa: ASSIGPYNEQF

j_call: TRBJ2-2
v_call: TRBV4-2
cdr3_length: 14
d_call: -
cdr3_aa: ASSPREWGGTGELF

j_call: TRBJ2-7
v_call: TRBV29-1
cdr3_length: 11
d_call: -
cdr3_aa: SVEEQESYEQY

j_call: TRBJ1-2
v_call: TRBV6-6
cdr3_length: 12
d_call: -
cdr3_aa: ASSSGAGGYGYT